This passage covers 20 T cell receptor beta chains from one sample sequenced in a study of cytomegalovirus exposure and HLA in healthy donors. A multiplex PCR was run with 60 Vbeta primers and 13 Jbeta primers. The protocol was immunoSEQ multiplex PCR, while the TCRdb copy is restricted to in-frame clones and leaves out a portion. The sample yields around 55,000 clones, more than 75% seen once. Material for sequencing was PBMCs. The receptor set was obtained from a female donor in good health and CMV-seronegative.

This chain links TRBV11-2 with TRBJ2-7, with D possibly matching TRBD2 (5 bases). The V and J ends lost 5 bases and 6 bases respectively, with 11 bases between them. This CDR3 comprises 12 residues. Germline V gene data show CDR1 as SGHAT and CDR2 as FQNNGV. The CDR3 DNA reads as TGTGCCAGCAGCCTTGGAGGCAGCGAGCAGTACTTC. Translation: CASSLGGSEQYF.

The rearrangement links TRBV5-1 to TRBJ1-1, with 7 bases lining up with TRBD1. The germline gives CDR1 SGHRS, CDR2 YFSETQ. Trimming removed 3 bases from V and 6 bases from J; junction bases left unmatched: 8. CDR3 length: 14 residues. The CDR3 loop is CASSYQGGAAEAFF. CDR3 DNA: TGCGCCAGCAGCTACCAGGGGGGCGCCGCTGAAGCTTTCTTT.

The chain employs TRBV7-9 and TRBJ1-5, with 8 bases that match TRBD1. The CDR3 has 16 residues. Germline values: CDR1 SEHNR, CDR2 FQNEAQ (reference sequence). After removal of 1 base from V and 2 bases from J, the junction contained 4 bases not matched to a gene. The CDR3 DNA sequence: TGTGCCAGCAGCTTAGAGACAGGGGATGGCAATCAGCCCCAGCATTTT. Encoded protein: CASSLETGDGNQPQHF.

This rearrangement joins TRBV20-1 to TRBJ2-3; D gene uncertain. CDR3 length: 11 residues. The germline V and J ends were trimmed by 6 bases and 6 bases, with 10 bases remaining between them. CDR1 and CDR2 (germline): DFQATT, SNEGSKA (reference sequence). CDR3 amino acids: CSASPVDTQYF. For the CDR3, the DNA is TGCAGTGCGTCGCCGGTGGATACGCAGTATTTT.

The chain recombines TRBV19 with TRBJ1-3; 9 positions match TRBD1. V dropped 5 bases and J dropped 4; count of bases not matched to a gene: 9. Germline V gives CDR1 LNHDA, CDR2 SQIVND (reference sequence). The CDR3 loop spans 16 amino acids. This chain's CDR3 is CASSPRGQGAGNTIYF. CDR3 coding DNA: TGTGCCAGTAGTCCCCGGGGACAGGGAGCCGGAAACACCATATATTTT. Combining the CDR3 with reference TRBV19 and TRBJ1-3 gives the whole variable domain DGGITQSPKYLFRKEGQNVTLSCEQNLNHDAMYWYRQDPGQGLRLIYYSQIVNDFQKGDIAEGYSVSREKKESFPLTVTSAQKNPTAFYLCASSPRGQGAGNTIYFGEGSWLTVV.

The chain joins TRBV6-6 to TRBJ1-1, with TRBD1 matching 7 bases. Trimming at V came to 2 bases and at J to 6 bases, leaving 9 bases not matched to a gene. This CDR3 contains 15 residues. The germline V gene encodes CDR1 MNHNY and CDR2 SVGAGI (reference sequence). CDR3 nucleotides: TGTGCCAGCAGTTACGGAGGGAATCAGGGGGCTGAAGCTTTCTTT. Translated, it gives CASSYGGNQGAEAFF.

V is TRBV6-5 and J is TRBJ1-2; D is unclear. Germline loops: CDR1 MNHEY, CDR2 SVGAGI. Between the trimmed V and J ends, which lost 0 bases and 5 bases, there was a span of 16 bases. The length of the CDR3 is 16 residues. CDR3 DNA sequence: TGTGCCAGCAGTTACTCGATAAGCCGGGGAGGGTATGGCTACACCTTC. This codes for CASSYSISRGGYGYTF.

The chain couples TRBV10-1 to TRBJ2-3; D call uncertain. The CDR3 has 16 residues. Germline V gives CDR1 WNHNN, CDR2 SYGVQD (reference sequence). V was pared by 0 bases and J by 1 base, with 11 bases between. This CDR3 reads CASSESSRSGTDTQYF. CDR3 sequence (DNA): TGCGCCAGCAGTGAGTCTAGCAGATCGGGCACAGATACGCAGTATTTT.

The rearrangement links TRBV5-1 to TRBJ2-7; D unresolved. V lost 0 bases and J 2 bases, leaving 6 bases between the germline ends. CDR1 and CDR2 (germline): SGHRS, YFSETQ. There are 13 residues in the CDR3. The CDR3, as DNA: TGCGCCAGCAGCTTGGAATTCACCTACGAGCAGTACTTC. It codes for CASSLEFTYEQYF.

The chain carries TRBV9 and TRBJ1-2; D might be TRBD1 (6 bases). V was pared by 4 bases and J by 7 bases, with 20 bases between. CDR1 is SGDLS, CDR2 YYNGEE, per germline. The CDR3 loop spans 15 amino acids. The CDR3 sequence is CASSPSPTGPTGYTF. The CDR3 DNA follows: TGTGCCAGCAGCCCAAGCCCTACAGGGCCGACTGGCTACACCTTC.

This clone was detected once. DNA for the CDR3: TGTGCCAGCTCACCGTCGCCGGGGAACTATGGCTACACCTTC. Translation: CASSPSPGNYGYTF. The gene calls are TRBV18 and TRBJ1-2; D is unclear. There are 14 residues in the CDR3. Germline V lookup: CDR1 KGHSH, CDR2 LQKENI. V lost 3 bases and J lost 2, with 10 bases in between.

This rearrangement joins TRBV7-3 to TRBJ1-2; D possibly corresponds to TRBD1 (5 bases). Deletions cut 2 bases from V and 4 bases from J, with 14 bases between. The CDR3 totals 15 residues. CDR1 SGHTA and CDR2 FQGTGA come from the germline V gene. CDR3 coding DNA: TGTGCCAGCAGCTTAGAGGGCAGGGAGGCCTATGGCTACACCTTC. Protein sequence: CASSLEGREAYGYTF. Supplemented by reference TRBV7-3 and TRBJ1-2, the full variable domain reads GAGVSQTPSNKVTEKGKYVELRCDPISGHTALYWYRQSLGQGPEFLIYFQGTGAADDSGLPNDRFFAVRPEGSVSTLKIQRTERGDSAVYLCASSLEGREAYGYTFGSGTRLTVV.

This clone was picked up one time. This sequence joins TRBV19 and TRBJ1-1; TRBD1 might be the D (5 bases). Germline lookup yields CDR1 LNHDA and CDR2 SQIVND (reference sequence). V shed 5 bases and J shed 5 bases, with 15 bases lying between them. There are 14 residues in the CDR3. CDR3: CASSRPQDKTEAFF. As DNA, the CDR3 is TGTGCCAGTAGTCGGCCCCAGGACAAGACTGAAGCTTTCTTT.

This clone showed up just a few times. The chain uses TRBV7-3 and TRBJ1-6; TRBD1 aligns across 9 bases. V gave up 3 bases and J gave up 7 bases; unmatched junction bases: 1. The CDR3 runs to 14 residues. Germline assignment: CDR1 SGHTA and CDR2 FQGTGA. In DNA form, the CDR3 reads TGTGCCAGCAGCTTCGGACAGGGGAATTCACCCCTCCACTTT. Translating it yields CASSFGQGNSPLHF.

The genes are TRBV9 and TRBJ1-4, with 8 positions matching TRBD1. CDR3 length: 15 amino acids. The junction had 9 bases not matched to a gene; V was cut back by 3 bases and J by 8 bases. Germline values: CDR1 SGDLS, CDR2 YYNGEE. CDR3 bases: TGTGCCAGCAGCGAGTCTCTAACAGGGGGGGAAAAACTGTTTTTT. This codes for CASSESLTGGEKLFF.

This chain links TRBV10-3 with TRBJ1-5; D is perhaps TRBD1 (6 bases). The CDR3 is 15 residues long. Trimming pared 4 bases from V and 0 bases from J, leaving 10 bases between. The germline V gene has CDR1 ENHRY and CDR2 SYGVKD. CDR3 residues: CAISVAGDSNQPQHF. CDR3 nucleotide sequence: TGTGCCATCAGTGTTGCAGGGGATAGCAATCAGCCCCAGCATTTT.

The chain has TRBV21-1 and TRBJ1-1. TRBV21-1 constitutes a pseudogene. This CDR3 has 13 residues. The CDR3 spells CASSPRRRTEAFF. In nucleotides, the CDR3 is TGTGCCAGCAGCCCCCGGAGGAGAACTGAAGCTTTCTTT.

This clone was counted a few times. An end of the junction differs from the germline gene, which may be a read error. The chain has TRBV5-6 and TRBJ2-1; TRBD2 is a possible D gene (5 bases). CDR1 is SGHDT, CDR2 YYEEEE, per germline. The CDR3 loop spans 11 amino acids. The CDR3 sequence: CASSLGSEHVF. The CDR3 DNA reads TGTGCCAGCAGCTTAGGGAGCGAGCATGTCTTC. Together with reference TRBV5-6 and TRBJ2-1, the CDR3 gives the full variable domain: DAGVTQSPTHLIKTRGQQVTLRCSPKSGHDTVSWYQQALGQGPQFIFQYYEEEERQRGNFPDRFSGHQFPNYSSELNVNALLLGDSALYLCASSLGSEHVFGPGTRLTVL.

The rearrangement joins TRBV5-1 to TRBJ1-2, with a tentative D call TRBD1 (6 bases). Germline CDR1 is SGHRS and CDR2 is YFSETQ. The CDR3 extends over 12 amino acids. Trimming removed 6 bases from V and 4 bases from J, with 10 bases in between. CDR3 DNA sequence: TGCGCCAGCACGAAGGACAGCTATGGCTACACCTTC. Its protein product is CASTKDSYGYTF.

This chain links TRBV5-4 with TRBJ2-3; 8 bases agree with TRBD2. Trimming removed 6 bases from V and 5 bases from J; junction bases left unmatched: 11. The CDR3 is made up of 15 amino acids. Germline CDR1 SGHNT, CDR2 YYREEE (reference sequence). CDR3 protein: CASKESGGAQDTQYF. For the CDR3, the DNA is TGTGCCAGCAAGGAGTCCGGGGGGGCCCAAGATACGCAGTATTTT.